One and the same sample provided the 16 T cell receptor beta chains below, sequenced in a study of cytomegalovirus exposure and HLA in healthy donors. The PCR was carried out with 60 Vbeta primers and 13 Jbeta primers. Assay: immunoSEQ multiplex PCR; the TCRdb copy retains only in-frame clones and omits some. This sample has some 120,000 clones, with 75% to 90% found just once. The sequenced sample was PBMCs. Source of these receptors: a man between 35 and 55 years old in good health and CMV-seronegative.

The CDR3 DNA reads TGTGCCAGTGGCCGGGGACAGCCCTACGAGCAGTACTTC. Translated: CASGRGQPYEQYF. The genes are TRBV2 and TRBJ2-7; 7 bases are a match to TRBD1. CDR1 and CDR2 from the germline V gene are SNHLY and FYNNEI. V was clipped by 9 bases and J by 2 bases; unmatched bases: 7. The CDR3 consists of 13 residues.

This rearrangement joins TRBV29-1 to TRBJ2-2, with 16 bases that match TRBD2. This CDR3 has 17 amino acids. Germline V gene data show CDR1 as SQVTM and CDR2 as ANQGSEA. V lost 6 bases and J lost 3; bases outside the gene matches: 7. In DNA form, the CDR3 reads TGCAGCGTGTCCGGGACTAGCGGGGGGGCCGACACCGGGGAGCTGTTTTTT. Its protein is CSVSGTSGGADTGELFF.

CDR3 in DNA: TGTGCCAGCAGAATACAGGTTTCTAATGAAAAACTGTTTTTT. As protein: CASRIQVSNEKLFF. The gene calls are TRBV6-1 and TRBJ1-4, with D possibly TRBD1 on 5 matching bases. Germline CDR1 and CDR2: MNHNS and SASEGT. Trimming removed 6 bases at V and 3 bases at J, with 11 bases between. CDR3 length equals 14 residues.

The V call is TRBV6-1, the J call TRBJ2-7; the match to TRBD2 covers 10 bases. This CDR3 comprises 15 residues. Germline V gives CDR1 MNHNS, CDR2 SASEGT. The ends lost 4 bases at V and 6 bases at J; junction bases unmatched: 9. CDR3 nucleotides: TGTGCCAGCAGTGTCCCCGGGACTAGCGCTACCGAGCAGTACTTC. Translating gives CASSVPGTSATEQYF.

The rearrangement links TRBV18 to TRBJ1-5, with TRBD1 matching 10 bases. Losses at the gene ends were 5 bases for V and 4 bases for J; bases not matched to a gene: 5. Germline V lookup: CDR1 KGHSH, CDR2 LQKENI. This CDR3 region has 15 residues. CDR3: CASSSGQGENQPQHF. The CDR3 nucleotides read TGTGCCAGCTCATCAGGACAGGGGGAAAATCAGCCCCAGCATTTT. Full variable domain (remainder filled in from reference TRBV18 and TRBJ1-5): NAGVMQNPRHLVRRRGQEARLRCSPMKGHSHVYWYRQLPEEGLKFMVYLQKENIIDESGMPKERFSAEFPKEGPSILRIQQVVRGDSAAYFCASSSGQGENQPQHFGDGTRLSIL.

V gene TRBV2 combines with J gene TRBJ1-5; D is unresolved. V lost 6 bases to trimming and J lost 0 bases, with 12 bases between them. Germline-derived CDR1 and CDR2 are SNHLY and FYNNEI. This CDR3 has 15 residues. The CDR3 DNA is TGTGCCAGCAGCCTCGACGGGTATAGCAATCAGCCCCAGCATTTT. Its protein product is CASSLDGYSNQPQHF.

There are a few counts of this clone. Written as DNA, the CDR3 is TGTGCCAGCTCACCAGCCAGGGATTATGGCTACACCTTC. This sequence encodes CASSPARDYGYTF. The V gene is TRBV18, the J gene TRBJ1-2; TRBD1 might be the D (5 bases). The CDR3 covers 13 residues. The ends were cut back, 2 bases at V and 5 bases at J, with 9 bases in the middle. Germline lookup yields CDR1 KGHSH and CDR2 LQKENI.

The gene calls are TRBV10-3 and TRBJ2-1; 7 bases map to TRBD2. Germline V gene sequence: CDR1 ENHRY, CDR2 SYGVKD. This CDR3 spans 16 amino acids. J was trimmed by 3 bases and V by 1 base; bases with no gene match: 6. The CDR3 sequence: CAISELVGGGYNEQFF. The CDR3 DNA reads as TGTGCCATCAGTGAGTTAGTGGGGGGGGGCTACAATGAGCAGTTCTTC.

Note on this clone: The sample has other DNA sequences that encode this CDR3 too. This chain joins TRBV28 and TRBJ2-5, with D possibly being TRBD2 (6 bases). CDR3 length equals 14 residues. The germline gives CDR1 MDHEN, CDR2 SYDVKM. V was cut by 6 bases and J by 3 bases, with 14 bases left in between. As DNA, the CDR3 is TGTGCCAGCAGCTTGGGAGGCAGAGAAGAGACCCAGTACTTC. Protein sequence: CASSLGGREETQYF.

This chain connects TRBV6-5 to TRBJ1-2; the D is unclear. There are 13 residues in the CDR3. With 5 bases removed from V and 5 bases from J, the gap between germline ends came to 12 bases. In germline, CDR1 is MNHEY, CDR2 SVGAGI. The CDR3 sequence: CASSPLPRYGYTF. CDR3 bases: TGTGCCAGCAGTCCCCTGCCTCGGTATGGCTACACCTTC.

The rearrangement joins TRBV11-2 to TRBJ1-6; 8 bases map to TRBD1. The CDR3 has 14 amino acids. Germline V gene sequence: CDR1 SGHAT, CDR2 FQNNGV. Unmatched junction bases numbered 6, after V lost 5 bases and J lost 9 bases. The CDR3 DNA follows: TGTGCCAGCAGCCTCGGACAGGGCAGTTCACCCCTCCACTTT. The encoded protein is CASSLGQGSSPLHF. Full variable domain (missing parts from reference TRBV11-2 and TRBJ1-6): EAGVAQSPRYKIIEKRQSVAFWCNPISGHATLYWYQQILGQGPKLLIQFQNNGVVDDSQLPKDRFSAERLKGVDSTLKIQPAKLEDSAVYLCASSLGQGSSPLHFGNGTRLTVT.

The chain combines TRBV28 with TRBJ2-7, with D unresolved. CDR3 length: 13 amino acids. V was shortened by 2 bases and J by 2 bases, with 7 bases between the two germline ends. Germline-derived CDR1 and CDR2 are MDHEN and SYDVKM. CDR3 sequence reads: CASSLGRPYEQYF. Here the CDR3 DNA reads TGTGCCAGCAGTTTAGGCAGGCCCTACGAGCAGTACTTC.

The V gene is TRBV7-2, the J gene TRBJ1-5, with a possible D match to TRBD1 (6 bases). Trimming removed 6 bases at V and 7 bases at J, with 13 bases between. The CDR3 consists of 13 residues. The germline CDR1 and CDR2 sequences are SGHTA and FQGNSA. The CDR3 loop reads CASSYDRSQPQHF. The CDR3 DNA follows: TGTGCCAGCAGTTACGACAGGTCCCAGCCCCAGCATTTT.

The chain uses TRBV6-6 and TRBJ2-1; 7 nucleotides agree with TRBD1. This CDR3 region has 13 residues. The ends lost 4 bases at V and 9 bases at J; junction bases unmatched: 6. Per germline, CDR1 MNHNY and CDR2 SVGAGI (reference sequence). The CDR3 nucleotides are TGTGCCAGCAGTTCCTACCGGGACAGTGAGCAGTTCTTC. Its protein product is CASSSYRDSEQFF.

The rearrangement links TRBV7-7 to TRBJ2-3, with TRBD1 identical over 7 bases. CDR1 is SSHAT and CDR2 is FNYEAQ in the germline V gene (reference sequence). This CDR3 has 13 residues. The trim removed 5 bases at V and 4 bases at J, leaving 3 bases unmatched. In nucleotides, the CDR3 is TGTGCCAGCAGCCCGACAGGGCCAGATACGCAGTATTTT. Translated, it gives CASSPTGPDTQYF. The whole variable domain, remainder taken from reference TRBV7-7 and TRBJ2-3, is GAGVSQSPRYKVTKRGQDVTLRCDPISSHATLYWYQQALGQGPEFLTYFNYEAQPDKSGLPSDRFSAERPEGSISTLTIQRTEQRDSAMYRCASSPTGPDTQYFGPGTRLTVL.

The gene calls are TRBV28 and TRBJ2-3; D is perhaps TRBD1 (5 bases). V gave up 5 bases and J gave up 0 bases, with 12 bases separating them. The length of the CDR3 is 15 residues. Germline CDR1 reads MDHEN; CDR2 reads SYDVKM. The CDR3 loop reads CASSQIRESTDTQYF. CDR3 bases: TGTGCCAGCAGTCAGATCAGGGAAAGCACAGATACGCAGTATTTT.